The following is a T cell receptor beta chain sequence with its context. The entry originates in a study of blood T cell repertoires in COVID-19. Study-wide background: The study drew acute and convalescent COVID-19 samples from the United States, Italy and Spain.

This CDR3 is 15 amino acids long. Germline CDR1 and CDR2: SGHTA and FQGNSA. V was pared by 5 bases and J by 0 bases, with 13 bases between. In the original processing: Reference gene primer amplification gave estimated nucleated cell counts. Using immunoSEQ multiplex PCR, the repertoire was profiled, and TCRdb retains in-frame clones only, with some absent. That table furnishes V, J and clone size, whereas the DNA furnished D and trimming. This sample has hundreds of thousands of clones, with about 90% found just once. This TCR derives from a young woman who had recovered from COVID-19. This chain connects TRBV7-2 to TRBJ1-1; D is possibly TRBD1 (6 bases). Sequences were obtained from peripheral blood. The CDR3 DNA is TGTGCCAGCAGCGACCGGACAGTGATGAACACTGAAGCTTTCTTT. The encoded protein is CASSDRTVMNTEAFF.